The entry below describes one T cell receptor beta chain. This clone has only a few counts. Which antigen it targets is not known. It has no much larger one-base neighbor in the sample; base qualities were not kept. The entry originates in a study of blood T cell repertoires in COVID-19 (dated by TCRdb to the early 2020s). About the study as a whole: Collaborator samples came from the United States, Italy and Spain and covered acute and convalescent phases of COVID-19. The material from the prospective study consisted of cDNA or gDNA derived from T cells, B-cell-depleted T cells, or PBMCs. The dataset comprised deeply sampled blood TCRbeta repertoires from subjects exposed to, actively infected with, or recovered from COVID-19. A freely available public database, intended as a resource for researchers studying the immune response to SARS-CoV-2, is where the repertoires were released. The samples were drawn from the first 160 participants of the ongoing ImmuneRACE study and from 950 to 1,500 subjects provided by 6 global collaborators. Sample metadata almost always included a de-identified subject ID, COVID-19 status, age in years and sex. HLA class I and class II types, where available, came from metadata supplied by the sample provider rather than from assay-based typing.

The investigation overall reported the following: Clinical and demographic metadata were provided uncurated, with the amount varying by source and participant.

TCRbeta CDR3 regions were amplified from genomic DNA by means of the immunoSEQ Assay, a bias-controlled multiplex PCR. The source study handled its data this way. The number of nucleated cells in each sample was estimated by amplification of reference gene primers within the assay. To quantify the absolute abundance of each unique TCRbeta CDR3 rearrangement, sequence reads were collapsed and filtered. For each sample, productive Simpson clonality was calculated as the square root of Simpson's diversity index across productive rearrangements. TCRdb took this table from immuneACCESS and kept in-frame rearrangements with V and J called. Such tables lack part of the clones; where checked against another copy, unresolved V genes explain under half of the gap, and the rest is unexplained. That table gives V, J and clone size, and the DNA gave D and trimming. Counted in this sample were more than 150,000 clones; roughly 89% of them appeared once. The top ten clonotypes cover around 1% of the sample.

A second Seattle source provided samples from volunteer blood donors who had recovered from COVID-19. Each collaborating institution followed its own protocols to collect whole blood in K2EDTA tubes. Collaborator samples were shipped for TCRbeta analysis as frozen whole blood, isolated PBMCs, or DNA extracted from either sample type. Germline trimming amounts to 5 bases on V and 5 bases on J, with 10 as the count of junction bases outside the gene matches. From the cysteine through the phenylalanine, the CDR3 covers 16 amino acids. The CDR3 DNA has 48 bases and is translated from base 1. The germline V gene supplies CDR1 SGHTA and CDR2 FQGNSA.

The rearranged chain carries TRBV7-2 and TRBJ2-5, and TRBD2 matches 11 of the central bases. The TCR sequence derives from a woman between 18 and 29 years old who had recovered from COVID-19. The specimen was peripheral blood. CDR3 reads: CASSPTSGGETETQYF. The nucleotides are TGTGCCAGCAGCCCAACTAGCGGGGGAGAAACGGAGACCCAGTACTTC.